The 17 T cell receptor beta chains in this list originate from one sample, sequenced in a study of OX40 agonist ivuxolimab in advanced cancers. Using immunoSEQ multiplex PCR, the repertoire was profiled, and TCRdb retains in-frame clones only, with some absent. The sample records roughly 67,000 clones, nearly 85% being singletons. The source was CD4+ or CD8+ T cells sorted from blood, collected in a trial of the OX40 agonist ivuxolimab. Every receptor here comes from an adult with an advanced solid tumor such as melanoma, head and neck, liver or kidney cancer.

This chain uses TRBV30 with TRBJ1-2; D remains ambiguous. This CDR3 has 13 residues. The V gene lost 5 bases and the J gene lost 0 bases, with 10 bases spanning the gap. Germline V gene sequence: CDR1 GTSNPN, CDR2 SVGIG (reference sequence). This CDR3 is CAWGREANYGYTF. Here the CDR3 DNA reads TGTGCCTGGGGGAGGGAAGCTAACTATGGCTACACCTTC. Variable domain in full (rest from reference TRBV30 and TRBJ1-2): SQTIHQWPATLVQPVGSPLSLECTVEGTSNPNLYWYRQAAGRGLQLLFYSVGIGQISSEVPQNLSASRPQDRQFILSSKKLLLSDSGFYLCAWGREANYGYTFGSGTRLTVV.

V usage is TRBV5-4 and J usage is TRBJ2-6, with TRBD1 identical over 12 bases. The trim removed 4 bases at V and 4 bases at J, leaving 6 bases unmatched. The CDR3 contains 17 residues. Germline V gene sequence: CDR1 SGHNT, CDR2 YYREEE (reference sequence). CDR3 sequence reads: CASSTGQGADGANVLTF. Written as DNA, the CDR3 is TGTGCCAGCAGCACGGGACAGGGGGCGGACGGGGCCAACGTCCTGACTTTC.

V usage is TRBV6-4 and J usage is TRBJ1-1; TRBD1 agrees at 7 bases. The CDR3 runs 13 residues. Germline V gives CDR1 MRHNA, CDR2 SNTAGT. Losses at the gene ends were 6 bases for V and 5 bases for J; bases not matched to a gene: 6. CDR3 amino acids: CASRLQQGTEAFF. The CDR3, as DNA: TGTGCCAGCAGGCTACAACAGGGGACTGAAGCTTTCTTT.

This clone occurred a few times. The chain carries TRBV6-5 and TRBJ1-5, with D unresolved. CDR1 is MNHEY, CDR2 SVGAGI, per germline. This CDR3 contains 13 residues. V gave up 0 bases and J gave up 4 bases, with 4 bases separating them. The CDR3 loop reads CASSYSNNQPQHF. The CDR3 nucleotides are TGTGCCAGCAGTTACTCGAATAATCAGCCCCAGCATTTT.

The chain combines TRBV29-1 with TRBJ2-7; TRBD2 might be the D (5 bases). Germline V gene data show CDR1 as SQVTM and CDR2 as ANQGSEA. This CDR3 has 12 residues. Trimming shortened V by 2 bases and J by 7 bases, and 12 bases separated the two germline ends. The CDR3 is CSVERPGGEQYV. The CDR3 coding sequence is TGCAGCGTTGAAAGACCGGGCGGGGAGCAGTACGTC.

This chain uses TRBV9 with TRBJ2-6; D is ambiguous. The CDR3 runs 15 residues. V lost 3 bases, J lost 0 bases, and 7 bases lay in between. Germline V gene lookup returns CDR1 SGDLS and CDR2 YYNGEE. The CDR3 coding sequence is TGTGCCAGCAGCGCGGAGTTCTCTGGGGCCAACGTCCTGACTTTC. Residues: CASSAEFSGANVLTF.

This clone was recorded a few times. The CDR3 reads CASSLLQGARTEAFF. CDR3 DNA: TGTGCCAGCAGCTTATTGCAGGGGGCAAGAACTGAAGCTTTCTTT. This chain links TRBV11-1 with TRBJ1-1, with TRBD1 identical over 8 bases. V lost 2 bases, J lost 5 bases, and 7 bases stayed unmatched. The CDR3 is 15 amino acids. The V gene's germline CDR1 is SGHAT and CDR2 FQDESV (reference sequence).

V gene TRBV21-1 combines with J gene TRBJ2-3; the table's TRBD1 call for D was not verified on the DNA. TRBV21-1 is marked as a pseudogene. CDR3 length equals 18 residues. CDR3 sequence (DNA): TGTGCCAGCAGCACTGGACAGGGCCTCTCTGCTAGCACAGATACGCAGTATTTT. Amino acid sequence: CASSTGQGLSASTDTQYF.

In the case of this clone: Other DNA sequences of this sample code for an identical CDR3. CDR3 amino acids: CASSFGGTDTQYF. Written as DNA, the CDR3 is TGCGCCAGCAGCTTTGGGGGCACAGATACGCAGTATTTT. The gene calls are TRBV5-1 and TRBJ2-3; D remains unclear. Germline CDR1 reads SGHRS; CDR2 reads YFSETQ. The CDR3 consists of 13 residues. Between the trimmed V and J ends, which lost 2 bases and 1 base, there was a span of 5 bases.

CDR3 amino acids: CASSRTVGNNYGYTF. In DNA, the CDR3 is TGTGCCAGTAGTAGGACGGTCGGCAACAACTATGGCTACACCTTC. The rearrangement links TRBV19 to TRBJ1-2, with D uncertain. CDR3 length: 15 residues. Germline V gene lookup returns CDR1 LNHDA and CDR2 SQIVND (reference sequence). V was cut by 4 bases and J by 2 bases, with 14 bases left in between.

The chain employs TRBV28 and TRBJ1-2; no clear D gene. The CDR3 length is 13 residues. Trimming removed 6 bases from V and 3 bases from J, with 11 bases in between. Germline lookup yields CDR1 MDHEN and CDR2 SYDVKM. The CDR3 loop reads CASRADLDYGYTF. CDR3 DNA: TGTGCCAGCAGGGCGGACTTGGACTATGGCTACACCTTC.

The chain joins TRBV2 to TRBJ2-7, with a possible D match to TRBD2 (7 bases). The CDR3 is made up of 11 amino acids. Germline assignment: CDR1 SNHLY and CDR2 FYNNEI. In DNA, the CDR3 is TGTGCCAGCAGTCCCGGGCGGGGGCTTTCCGTC. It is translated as CASSPGRGLSV.

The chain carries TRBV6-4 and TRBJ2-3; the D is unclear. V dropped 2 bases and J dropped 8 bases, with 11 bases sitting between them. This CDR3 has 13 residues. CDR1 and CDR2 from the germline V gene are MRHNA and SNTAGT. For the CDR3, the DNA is TGTGCCAGCAGTGACGACTCCTCGGGTACGCAGTATTTT. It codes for CASSDDSSGTQYF.

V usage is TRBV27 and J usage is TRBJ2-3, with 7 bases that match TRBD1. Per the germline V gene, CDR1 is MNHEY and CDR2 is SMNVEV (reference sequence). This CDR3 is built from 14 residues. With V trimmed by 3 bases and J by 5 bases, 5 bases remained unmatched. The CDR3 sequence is CASSFEGAEDTQYF. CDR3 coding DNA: TGTGCCAGCAGTTTTGAGGGGGCCGAAGATACGCAGTATTTT.

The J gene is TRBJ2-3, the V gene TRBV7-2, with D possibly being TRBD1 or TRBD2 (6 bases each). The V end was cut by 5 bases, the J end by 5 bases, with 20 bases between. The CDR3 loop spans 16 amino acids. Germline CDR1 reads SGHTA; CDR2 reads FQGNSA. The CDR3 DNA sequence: TGTGCCAGCAGCCCAGCCGGGGGCCTTTCACGAGATACGCAGTATTTT. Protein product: CASSPAGGLSRDTQYF.

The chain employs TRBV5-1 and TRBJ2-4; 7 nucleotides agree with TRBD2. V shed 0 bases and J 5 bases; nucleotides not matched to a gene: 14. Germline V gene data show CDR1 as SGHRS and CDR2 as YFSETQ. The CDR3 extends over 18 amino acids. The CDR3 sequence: CASSLVVGGRPGENIQYF. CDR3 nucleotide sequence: TGCGCCAGCAGCTTGGTTGTCGGGGGGAGACCGGGCGAAAACATTCAGTACTTC.

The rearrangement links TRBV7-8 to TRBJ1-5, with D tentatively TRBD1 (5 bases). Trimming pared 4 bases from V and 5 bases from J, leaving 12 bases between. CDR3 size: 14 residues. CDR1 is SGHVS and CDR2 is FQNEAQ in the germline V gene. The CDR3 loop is CASSWSGSDQPQHF. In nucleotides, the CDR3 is TGTGCCAGCAGCTGGTCAGGGAGCGATCAGCCCCAGCATTTT.